The 10 T cell receptor beta chains in this list originate from one sample, sequenced in a study of blood T cell repertoires in COVID-19. The method was immunoSEQ multiplex PCR; TCRdb's version includes in-frame clones alone and lacks a portion of them. The sample has tens of thousands of clones, around 81% seen once. The sample taken for sequencing was peripheral blood. The receptors originated from a man between 65 and 85 years old with acute or convalescent COVID-19.

This clone has a single count. V usage is TRBV19 and J usage is TRBJ1-5, with D tentatively TRBD1 (5 bases). The V and J ends lost 4 bases and 2 bases respectively, with 15 bases between them. Germline V lookup: CDR1 LNHDA, CDR2 SQIVND (reference sequence). There are 16 residues in the CDR3. CDR3 region: CASSNGWRGGNQPQHF. The CDR3 bases are TGTGCCAGTAGTAACGGATGGAGGGGCGGCAATCAGCCCCAGCATTTT.

The CDR3 nucleotides are TGCGCCAGCAGCCAAAGCGGGGGGGAAACAGATACGCAGTATTTT. Translated: CASSQSGGETDTQYF. The chain is built from TRBV4-1 and TRBJ2-3; 10 nucleotides agree with TRBD2. Germline CDR1 is MGHRA and CDR2 is YSYEKL. This CDR3 comprises 15 residues. V lost 2 bases, J lost 3 bases, and 2 bases stayed unmatched.

The chain recombines TRBV6-7 with TRBJ2-5; 7 nucleotides agree with TRBD1. TRBV6-7 is an ORF for which the function is uncertain. Trimming at V came to 5 bases and at J to 10 bases, leaving 13 bases not matched to a gene. The CDR3 is made up of 14 amino acids. CDR3 sequence: CASSTGTAFGDQYF. CDR3 DNA sequence: TGTGCCAGCAGTACCGGGACAGCTTTTGGCGACCAGTACTTC.

The genes are TRBV3-1 (or the pseudogene TRBV3-2) and TRBJ2-4; 7 nucleotides agree with TRBD1. Germline-derived CDR1 and CDR2 are LGHDT and YNNKEL (reference sequence). This CDR3 has 15 residues. Trimming took 4 bases from V and 0 from J; bases not matched to a gene: 3. The CDR3 here is CASSLWTGAKNIQYF. The CDR3 DNA follows: TGTGCCAGCAGCCTGTGGACAGGAGCCAAAAACATTCAGTACTTC.

This clone was seen a handful of times. This chain joins TRBV5-5 and TRBJ1-1; 7 bases line up with TRBD1. V shed 4 bases, J shed 11 bases, and the junction held 8 bases outside the gene matches. The V gene's germline CDR1 is SGHKS and CDR2 YYEKEE (reference sequence). This CDR3 has 12 residues. The CDR3 region has the DNA TGTGCCAGCAGCATCACAGGGGAGGATGCTTTCTTT. This translates into CASSITGEDAFF.

The chain links TRBV13 to TRBJ2-7, with no clear D. The V gene lost 0 bases and the J gene lost 5 bases, with 8 bases spanning the gap. Germline assignment: CDR1 PRHDT and CDR2 FYEKMQ (reference sequence). The CDR3 sequence is 13 residues long. CDR3 nucleotides: TGTGCCAGCAGCTTAGGAAGCGCGGACGAGCAGTACTTC. As protein: CASSLGSADEQYF.

The table lists this clone with a few counts. V gene TRBV7-2 combines with J gene TRBJ2-7; 12 bases fit TRBD2. V dropped 5 bases and J dropped 2; count of bases not matched to a gene: 4. The V gene's germline CDR1 is SGHTA and CDR2 FQGNSA. The length of the CDR3 is 15 residues. This CDR3 reads CASSARLAGAYEQYF. The CDR3, as DNA: TGTGCCAGCAGCGCACGACTAGCGGGAGCCTACGAGCAGTACTTC.

In nucleotides, the CDR3 is TGCGCCAGCAGCCCAACATGGACCGGGGAGCTGTTTTTT. Its protein is CASSPTWTGELFF. The chain recombines TRBV5-1 with TRBJ2-2; D gene uncertain. Germline V lookup: CDR1 SGHRS, CDR2 YFSETQ. The CDR3 length is 13 residues. The V end was cut by 4 bases, the J end by 5 bases, with 9 bases between.

The genes are TRBV7-2 and TRBJ2-3, with D maybe TRBD1 (6 bases). The CDR3 runs to 13 residues. Germline V lookup: CDR1 SGHTA, CDR2 FQGNSA. V was cut by 5 bases and J by 9 bases, with 15 bases left in between. CDR3 DNA: TGTGCCAGCAGCGAGAGTCAGGGGAGAACGCAGTATTTT. Its translation: CASSESQGRTQYF.

This clone was detected a few times. The chain recombines TRBV21-1 with TRBJ1-3; no DNA check was done on the table's D call, TRBD1. TRBV21-1 is noted as a pseudogene. CDR3 size: 18 residues. The CDR3: CASSKAQLQGSSGNTIYF. The CDR3 nucleotides are TGTGCCAGCAGCAAAGCGCAACTACAGGGGTCCTCTGGAAACACCATATATTTT.